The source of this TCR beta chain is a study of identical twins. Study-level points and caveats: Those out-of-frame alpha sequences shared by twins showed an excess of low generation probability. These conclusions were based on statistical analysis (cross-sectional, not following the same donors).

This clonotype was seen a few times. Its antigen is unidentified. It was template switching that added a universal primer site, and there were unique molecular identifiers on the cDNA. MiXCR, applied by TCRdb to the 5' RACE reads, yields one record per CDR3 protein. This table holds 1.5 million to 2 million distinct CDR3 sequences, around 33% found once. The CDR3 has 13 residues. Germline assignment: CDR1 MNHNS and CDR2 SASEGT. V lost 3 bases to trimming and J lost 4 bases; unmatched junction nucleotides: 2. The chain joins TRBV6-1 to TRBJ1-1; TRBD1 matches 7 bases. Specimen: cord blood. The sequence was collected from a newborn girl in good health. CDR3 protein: CASSDNRGTEAFF. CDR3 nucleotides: TGTGCCAGCAGTGATAACAGGGGCACTGAAGCTTTCTTT.